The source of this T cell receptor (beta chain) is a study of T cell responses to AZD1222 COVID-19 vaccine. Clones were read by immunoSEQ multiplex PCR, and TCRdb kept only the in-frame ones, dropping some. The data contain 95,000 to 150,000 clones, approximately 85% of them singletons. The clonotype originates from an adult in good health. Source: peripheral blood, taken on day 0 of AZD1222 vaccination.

As DNA, the CDR3 is TGCGCCAGCAGCCAGTACGTGAGCTTCATTATGGGCTACACCTTC. This gives the protein CASSQYVSFIMGYTF. This sequence joins TRBV4-1 and TRBJ1-2, with no clear D. Germline V gene sequence: CDR1 MGHRA, CDR2 YSYEKL. The CDR3 covers 15 residues. Trimming left V 3 bases short and J 8 bases short, with 19 bases between.